Reported below is one T cell receptor beta chain. Germline CDR1 SGHRS, CDR2 YFSETQ. The CDR3 runs to 14 residues. V gave up 1 base and J gave up 1 base, with 8 bases separating them. These data are taken from a study of blood T cell repertoires in COVID-19. As originally analysed: Amplifying reference gene primers gave estimates of nucleated cell counts. Sequenced by immunoSEQ multiplex PCR; TCRdb stores in-frame clones only, minus some. V and J calls and clone size come straight from that table; D and trimming were deduced from the DNA. The table includes 200,000 to 250,000 clones, approximately 85% detected once.

The sequencing sample was made of peripheral blood. The chain joins TRBV5-1 to TRBJ2-5; possible D gene TRBD1, 5 bases. The receptor was derived from an elderly man with acute or convalescent COVID-19. The CDR3 loop is CASSLRTTQETQYF. DNA for the CDR3: TGCGCCAGCAGCTTGAGGACAACCCAAGAGACCCAGTACTTC.